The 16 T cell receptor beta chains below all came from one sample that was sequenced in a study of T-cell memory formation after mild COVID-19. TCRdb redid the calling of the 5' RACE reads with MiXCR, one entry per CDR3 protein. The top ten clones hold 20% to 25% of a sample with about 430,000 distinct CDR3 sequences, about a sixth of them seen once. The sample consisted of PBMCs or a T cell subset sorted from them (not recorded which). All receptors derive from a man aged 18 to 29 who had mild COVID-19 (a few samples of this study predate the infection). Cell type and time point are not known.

The CDR3: CASSIGGITYGYTF. The CDR3 nucleotides are TGTGCCAGTAGTATCGGAGGGATTACATATGGCTACACCTTC. The rearrangement joins TRBV19 to TRBJ1-2, with D uncertain. This CDR3 has 14 amino acids. The germline V and J ends were trimmed by 3 bases and 5 bases, with 13 bases remaining between them. Looked up from germline, CDR1 is LNHDA and CDR2 is SQIVND (reference sequence).

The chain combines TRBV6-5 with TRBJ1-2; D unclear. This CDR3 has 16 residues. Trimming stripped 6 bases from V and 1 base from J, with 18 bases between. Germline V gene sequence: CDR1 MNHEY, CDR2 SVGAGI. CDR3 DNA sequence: TGTGCCAGCAGCCAGGAGGAGGCGGAAAATAACTATGGCTACACCTTC. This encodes CASSQEEAENNYGYTF.

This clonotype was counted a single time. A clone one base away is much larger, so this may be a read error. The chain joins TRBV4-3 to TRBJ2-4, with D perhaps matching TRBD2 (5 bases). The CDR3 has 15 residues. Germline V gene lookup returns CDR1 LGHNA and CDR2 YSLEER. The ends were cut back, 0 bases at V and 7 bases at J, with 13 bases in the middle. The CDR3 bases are TGCGCCAGCAGCCAAGATCAAGGTTGGGAGAACATTCAGTACTTC. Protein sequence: CASSQDQGWENIQYF.

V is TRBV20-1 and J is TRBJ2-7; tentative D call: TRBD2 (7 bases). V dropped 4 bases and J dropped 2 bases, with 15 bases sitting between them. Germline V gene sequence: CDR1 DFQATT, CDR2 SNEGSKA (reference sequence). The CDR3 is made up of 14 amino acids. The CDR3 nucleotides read TGCAGTGCTACGGGGCGGGGGCCCACCTACGAGCAGTACTTC. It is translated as CSATGRGPTYEQYF.

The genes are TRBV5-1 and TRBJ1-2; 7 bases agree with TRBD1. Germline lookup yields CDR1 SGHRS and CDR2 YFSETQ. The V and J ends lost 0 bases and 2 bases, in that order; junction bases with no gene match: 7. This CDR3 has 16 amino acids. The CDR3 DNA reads TGCGCCAGCAGCTTGGGGCAGGGGGAGTGGAACTATGGCTACACCTTC. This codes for CASSLGQGEWNYGYTF.

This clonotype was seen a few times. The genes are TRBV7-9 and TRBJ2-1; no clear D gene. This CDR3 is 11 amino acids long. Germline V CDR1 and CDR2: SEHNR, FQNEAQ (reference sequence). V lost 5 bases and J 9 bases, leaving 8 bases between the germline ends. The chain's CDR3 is CASSLPLEQFF. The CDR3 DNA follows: TGTGCCAGCAGCCTACCCCTTGAGCAGTTCTTC.

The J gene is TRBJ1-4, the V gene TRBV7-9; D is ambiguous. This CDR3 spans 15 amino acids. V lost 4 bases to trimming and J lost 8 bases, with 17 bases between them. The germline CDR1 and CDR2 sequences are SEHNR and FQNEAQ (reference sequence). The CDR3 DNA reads TGTGCCAGCAGCTCAACCGGTGGGGTGATGGAAAAACTGTTTTTT. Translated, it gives CASSSTGGVMEKLFF.

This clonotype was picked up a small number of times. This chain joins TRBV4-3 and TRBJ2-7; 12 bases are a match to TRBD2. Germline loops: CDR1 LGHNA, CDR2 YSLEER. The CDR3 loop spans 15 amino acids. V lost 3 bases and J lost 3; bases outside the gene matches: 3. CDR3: CASSHGTSGYYEQYF. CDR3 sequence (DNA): TGCGCCAGCAGCCACGGGACTAGCGGGTACTACGAGCAGTACTTC.

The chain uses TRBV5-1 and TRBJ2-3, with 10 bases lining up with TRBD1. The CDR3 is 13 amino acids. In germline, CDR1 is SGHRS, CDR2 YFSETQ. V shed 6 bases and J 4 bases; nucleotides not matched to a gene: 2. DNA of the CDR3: TGCGCCAGCACTGGGACAGGGGCAGATACGCAGTATTTT. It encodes CASTGTGADTQYF.

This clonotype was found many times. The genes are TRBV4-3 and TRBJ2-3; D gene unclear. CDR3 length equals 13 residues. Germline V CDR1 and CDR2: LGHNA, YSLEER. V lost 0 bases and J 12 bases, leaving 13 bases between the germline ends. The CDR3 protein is CASSQEVPFPQYF. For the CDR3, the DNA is TGCGCCAGCAGCCAAGAGGTTCCATTCCCCCAGTATTTT.

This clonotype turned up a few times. CDR3 residues: CASSQGAQGRGQPQHF. CDR3 nucleotides: TGCGCCAGCAGCCAAGGAGCCCAGGGGAGAGGCCAGCCCCAGCATTTT. V usage is TRBV4-1 and J usage is TRBJ1-5, with D possibly being TRBD1 (6 bases). The CDR3 extends over 16 amino acids. CDR1 MGHRA and CDR2 YSYEKL come from the germline V gene. V gave up 1 base and J gave up 7 bases, with 17 bases separating them.

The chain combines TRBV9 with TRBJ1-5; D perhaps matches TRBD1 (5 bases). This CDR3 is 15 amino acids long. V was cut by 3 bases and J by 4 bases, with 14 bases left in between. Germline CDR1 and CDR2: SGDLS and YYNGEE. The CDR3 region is CASSEGPSGNQPQHF. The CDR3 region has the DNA TGTGCCAGCAGCGAGGGACCGAGTGGAAATCAGCCCCAGCATTTT.

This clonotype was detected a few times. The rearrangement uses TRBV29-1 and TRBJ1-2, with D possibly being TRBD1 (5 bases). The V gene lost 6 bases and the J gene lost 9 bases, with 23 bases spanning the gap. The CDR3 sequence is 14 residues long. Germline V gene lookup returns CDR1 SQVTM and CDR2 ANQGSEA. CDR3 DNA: TGCAGCGTCCATTCCCGGGGGGATCTATGGAGCTACACCTTC. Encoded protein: CSVHSRGDLWSYTF. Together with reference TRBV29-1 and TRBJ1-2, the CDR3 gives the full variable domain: SAVISQKPSRDICQRGTSLTIQCQVDSQVTMMFWYRQQPGQSLTLIATANQGSEATYESGFVIDKFPISRPNLTFSTLTVSNMSPEDSSIYLCSVHSRGDLWSYTFGSGTRLTVV.

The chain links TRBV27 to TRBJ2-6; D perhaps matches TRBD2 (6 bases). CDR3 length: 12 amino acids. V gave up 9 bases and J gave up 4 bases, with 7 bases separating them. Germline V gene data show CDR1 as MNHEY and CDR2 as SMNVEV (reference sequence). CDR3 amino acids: CARGGGANVLTF. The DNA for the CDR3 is TGTGCCAGGGGGGGAGGGGCCAACGTCCTGACTTTC.

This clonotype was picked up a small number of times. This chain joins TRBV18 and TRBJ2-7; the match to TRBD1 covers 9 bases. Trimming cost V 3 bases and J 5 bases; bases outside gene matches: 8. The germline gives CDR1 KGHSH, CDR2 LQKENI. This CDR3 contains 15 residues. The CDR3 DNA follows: TGTGCCAGCTCACCTTTCCGGGACAGGGTCCACGAGCAGTACTTC. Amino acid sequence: CASSPFRDRVHEQYF.

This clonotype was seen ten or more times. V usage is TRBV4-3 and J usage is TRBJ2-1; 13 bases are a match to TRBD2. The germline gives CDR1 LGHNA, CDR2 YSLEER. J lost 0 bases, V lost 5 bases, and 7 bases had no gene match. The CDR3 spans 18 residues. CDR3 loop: CASSFGTSGISSYNEQFF. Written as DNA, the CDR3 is TGCGCCAGCAGCTTCGGGACTAGCGGGATAAGCTCCTACAATGAGCAGTTCTTC.